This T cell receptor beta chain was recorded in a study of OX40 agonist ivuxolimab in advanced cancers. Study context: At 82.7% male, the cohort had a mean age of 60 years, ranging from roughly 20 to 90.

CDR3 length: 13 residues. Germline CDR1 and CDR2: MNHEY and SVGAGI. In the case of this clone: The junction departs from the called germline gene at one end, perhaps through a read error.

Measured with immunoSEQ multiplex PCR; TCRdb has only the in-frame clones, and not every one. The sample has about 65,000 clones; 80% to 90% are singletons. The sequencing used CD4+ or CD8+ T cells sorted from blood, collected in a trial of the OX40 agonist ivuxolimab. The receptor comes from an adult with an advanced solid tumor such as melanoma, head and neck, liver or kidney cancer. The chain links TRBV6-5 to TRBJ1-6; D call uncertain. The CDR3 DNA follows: TGTGTCAGCACTCGCCAGGTTAATTCACCCCTCCACTTT. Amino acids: CVSTRQVNSPLHF.